Listed below are T cell receptor beta chains from one sample, sequenced in a study of beta chain features in type 1 diabetes. Clones were read by immunoSEQ multiplex PCR, and TCRdb kept only the in-frame ones, dropping some. Here the sample spans around 500,000 clones, roughly 30% being singletons. Sample: naive CD4+ T cells from blood. Receptors originate from a man between 18 and 29 years old in good health. The CDR3 runs from the conserved cysteine through the conserved F or W. Each record gives: CDR3 DNA, CDR3 protein, J gene, clone size, V gene, D gene. A D gene is named only where the DNA matches it firmly. Clone size appears in some rows only: once, few, many, or a class for an expanded clone.

CDR3nt: TGTGCCAGCAGCCCAGTCCCGGGTACCTACGAGCAGTACTTC
CDR3aa: CASSPVPGTYEQYF
j_gene: TRBJ2-7
abundance: -
v_gene: TRBV7-9
d_gene: -

CDR3nt: TGTGCCAGCAGTGACACAGGTTTAGTCCGCTACAATGAGCAGTTCTTC
CDR3aa: CASSDTGLVRYNEQFF
j_gene: TRBJ2-1
abundance: -
v_gene: TRBV6-1
d_gene: -

CDR3nt: TGTGCCAGCAGCCTACAGGGGACCCAAGAGACCCAGTACTTC
CDR3aa: CASSLQGTQETQYF
j_gene: TRBJ2-5
abundance: -
v_gene: TRBV2
d_gene: TRBD1

CDR3nt: TGTGCCAGCAGTCCAGGGGATCTGAAAGAGACCCAGTACTTC
CDR3aa: CASSPGDLKETQYF
j_gene: TRBJ2-5
abundance: -
v_gene: TRBV5-4
d_gene: -

CDR3nt: TGTGCCAGCAGCCGCACTACCTACGAGCAGTACTTC
CDR3aa: CASSRTTYEQYF
j_gene: TRBJ2-7
abundance: -
v_gene: TRBV14
d_gene: -

CDR3nt: TGCAGTGCCTCCGGGGGGAAGACCCAGTACTTC
CDR3aa: CSASGGKTQYF
j_gene: TRBJ2-5
abundance: -
v_gene: TRBV20-1
d_gene: TRBD2

CDR3nt: TGTGCCTGGCGGGACAGGGCTGAAAAACTGTTTTTT
CDR3aa: CAWRDRAEKLFF
j_gene: TRBJ1-4
abundance: -
v_gene: TRBV30
d_gene: TRBD1

CDR3nt: TGTGCCAGCTCATCCAACCCAGGGGGAGGCACCTACGAGCAGTACTTC
CDR3aa: CASSSNPGGGTYEQYF
j_gene: TRBJ2-7
abundance: -
v_gene: TRBV18
d_gene: -

CDR3nt: TGTGCCAGCGGCCGGGACAGGGGGCTCCATGAGCAGTTCTTC
CDR3aa: CASGRDRGLHEQFF
j_gene: TRBJ2-1
abundance: few
v_gene: TRBV7-2
d_gene: TRBD1

CDR3nt: TGTGCCAGCAGCTTTGCAGCGGGAGGGCCTAGGTCCTACGAGCAGTACTTC
CDR3aa: CASSFAAGGPRSYEQYF
j_gene: TRBJ2-7
abundance: -
v_gene: TRBV7-9
d_gene: TRBD2

CDR3nt: TGTGCCAGCAGCTCCGCCGGGACTAGGGACCAGGATACGCAGTATTTT
CDR3aa: CASSSAGTRDQDTQYF
j_gene: TRBJ2-3
abundance: -
v_gene: TRBV9
d_gene: TRBD2

CDR3nt: TGTGCCAGCAGCTTAATTGCTGAGCAGTTCTTC
CDR3aa: CASSLIAEQFF
j_gene: TRBJ2-1
abundance: -
v_gene: TRBV7-2
d_gene: -

CDR3nt: TGTGCCAGCAGAGGAGCGGGCACCGGGGAGCTGTTTTTT
CDR3aa: CASRGAGTGELFF
j_gene: TRBJ2-2
abundance: few
v_gene: TRBV6-4
d_gene: -

CDR3nt: TGTGCCAGCAGCGTAGACCTAGCGGGGAATGAGCAGTTCTTC
CDR3aa: CASSVDLAGNEQFF
j_gene: TRBJ2-1
abundance: -
v_gene: TRBV9
d_gene: TRBD2

CDR3nt: TGCGCCAGCAACCGCTGGCTAGGGCAGAACTACGAGCAGTACTTC
CDR3aa: CASNRWLGQNYEQYF
j_gene: TRBJ2-7
abundance: -
v_gene: TRBV5-1
d_gene: -

CDR3nt: TGTGCCAGCAGCGTAGGCGGGGAAGTCGGGGAGACCCAGTACTTC
CDR3aa: CASSVGGEVGETQYF
j_gene: TRBJ2-5
abundance: -
v_gene: TRBV9
d_gene: -

CDR3nt: TGCGCCAGCAGCTGGGATCGAATGAATTCCTACAATGAGCAGTTCTTC
CDR3aa: CASSWDRMNSYNEQFF
j_gene: TRBJ2-1
abundance: -
v_gene: TRBV5-1
d_gene: -

CDR3nt: TGTGCCAGTCGGAGGGACCACCCGGAGCAGTACTTC
CDR3aa: CASRRDHPEQYF
j_gene: TRBJ2-7
abundance: -
v_gene: TRBV28
d_gene: -

CDR3nt: TGTGCCAGCTCACCTAGCGGCCAAAACATTCAGTACTTC
CDR3aa: CASSPSGQNIQYF
j_gene: TRBJ2-4
abundance: few
v_gene: TRBV18
d_gene: -

CDR3nt: TGTGCCACCGACCCCTCTGGGGCCAACGTCCTGACTTTC
CDR3aa: CATDPSGANVLTF
j_gene: TRBJ2-6
abundance: -
v_gene: TRBV7-2
d_gene: -

CDR3nt: TGCGCCAGCAGCGCTAGAGGGGCAGATACGCAGTATTTT
CDR3aa: CASSARGADTQYF
j_gene: TRBJ2-3
abundance: -
v_gene: TRBV4-3
d_gene: -

CDR3nt: TGTGCCTGGAGTGCCCAAGTGGGACAGCCGCAGTATTTT
CDR3aa: CAWSAQVGQPQYF
j_gene: TRBJ2-3
abundance: few
v_gene: TRBV30
d_gene: TRBD1

CDR3nt: TGTGCCAGCAGCCCGGGGGGGAGTCAGAACTACGAGCAGTACTTC
CDR3aa: CASSPGGSQNYEQYF
j_gene: TRBJ2-7
abundance: -
v_gene: TRBV7-2
d_gene: TRBD2

CDR3nt: TGCGCCAGCAGCCCAGGGACAGGGAGGAACCACGAGCAGTACTTC
CDR3aa: CASSPGTGRNHEQYF
j_gene: TRBJ2-7
abundance: -
v_gene: TRBV5-1
d_gene: TRBD1

CDR3nt: TGCAGCGTTGGGGAAGGGGCTAGCGGGAGCCACGAGCAGTACTTC
CDR3aa: CSVGEGASGSHEQYF
j_gene: TRBJ2-7
abundance: few
v_gene: TRBV29-1
d_gene: TRBD2

CDR3nt: TGTGCCAGCAGCCGGGGAGGTGGCTACACCTTC
CDR3aa: CASSRGGGYTF
j_gene: TRBJ1-2
abundance: few
v_gene: TRBV7-9
d_gene: -

CDR3nt: TGTGCCTGGAGCGCAAACCAGGGGACTCAGCCCCAGCATTTT
CDR3aa: CAWSANQGTQPQHF
j_gene: TRBJ1-5
abundance: few
v_gene: TRBV30
d_gene: -

CDR3nt: TGCGCCAGCAGCTTGGATATGGCTCCTGTCGGAAATGAGCAGTTCTTC
CDR3aa: CASSLDMAPVGNEQFF
j_gene: TRBJ2-1
abundance: few
v_gene: TRBV5-1
d_gene: -

CDR3nt: TGTGCCAGCAGCTCTCGCTCCGGGACTAGCGGGATTGGTGAGCAGTTCTTC
CDR3aa: CASSSRSGTSGIGEQFF
j_gene: TRBJ2-1
abundance: -
v_gene: TRBV11-2
d_gene: TRBD2

CDR3nt: TGCGCCAGCGCCAACCCGGGCACGACCTACGAGCAGTACTTC
CDR3aa: CASANPGTTYEQYF
j_gene: TRBJ2-7
abundance: -
v_gene: TRBV5-1
d_gene: -

CDR3nt: TGTGCCAGCAGCTTAGGACCGCCCGCAGGTGAGCAGTTCTTC
CDR3aa: CASSLGPPAGEQFF
j_gene: TRBJ2-1
abundance: few
v_gene: TRBV11-2
d_gene: -

CDR3nt: TGCAGCGTCCTCGAGAACACTGAAGCTTTCTTT
CDR3aa: CSVLENTEAFF
j_gene: TRBJ1-1
abundance: few
v_gene: TRBV29-1
d_gene: -

CDR3nt: TGTGCCAGCAAACTAGCGGGAGACCACAATGAGCAGTTCTTC
CDR3aa: CASKLAGDHNEQFF
j_gene: TRBJ2-1
abundance: few
v_gene: TRBV6-6
d_gene: TRBD2

CDR3nt: TGTGCCACCAGCCTGGGAACAGGGCCTGGCTACACCTTC
CDR3aa: CATSLGTGPGYTF
j_gene: TRBJ1-2
abundance: -
v_gene: TRBV15
d_gene: -

CDR3nt: TGTGCCAGCAGTCCCCCTAACACCTACGTGGCTGAAGCTTTCTTT
CDR3aa: CASSPPNTYVAEAFF
j_gene: TRBJ1-1
abundance: few
v_gene: TRBV6-1
d_gene: -

CDR3nt: TGTGCCAGTAGTATCTTAACGGGAGCGTACAATGAGCAGTTCTTC
CDR3aa: CASSILTGAYNEQFF
j_gene: TRBJ2-1
abundance: -
v_gene: TRBV19
d_gene: -

CDR3nt: TGCAGCGGAGCGGACGACCCTTGGGATGAGCAGTTCTTC
CDR3aa: CSGADDPWDEQFF
j_gene: TRBJ2-1
abundance: -
v_gene: TRBV29-1
d_gene: -

CDR3nt: TGTGCCAGCAGCATTAGCGGGAGTAACGAGCAGTACTTC
CDR3aa: CASSISGSNEQYF
j_gene: TRBJ2-7
abundance: -
v_gene: TRBV9
d_gene: TRBD2

CDR3nt: TGTGCCACCTGTTTGAACCAAGAGACCCAGTACTTC
CDR3aa: CATCLNQETQYF
j_gene: TRBJ2-5
abundance: few
v_gene: TRBV7-9
d_gene: -

CDR3nt: TGTGCCAGCAGTCGATTACAGGGTGTGTACGAGCAGTACTTC
CDR3aa: CASSRLQGVYEQYF
j_gene: TRBJ2-7
abundance: -
v_gene: TRBV6-5
d_gene: -